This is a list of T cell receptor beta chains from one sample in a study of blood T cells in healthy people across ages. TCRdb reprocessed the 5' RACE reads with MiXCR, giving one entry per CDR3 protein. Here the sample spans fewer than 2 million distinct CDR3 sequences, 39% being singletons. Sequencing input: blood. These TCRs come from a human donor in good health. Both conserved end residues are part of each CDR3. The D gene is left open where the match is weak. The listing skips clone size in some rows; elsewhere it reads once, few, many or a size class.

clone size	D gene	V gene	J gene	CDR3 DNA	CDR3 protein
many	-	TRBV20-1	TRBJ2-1	TGCAGTGCTCGGAACCCCGTCAGCCAGTTCTTC	CSARNPVSQFF
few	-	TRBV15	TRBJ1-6	TGTGCCACCAGCAGTCTCCGTGAGATAGATTCACCCCTCCACTTT	CATSSLREIDSPLHF
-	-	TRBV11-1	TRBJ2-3	TGTGCCAGCAGCTTAACAGTGGGTACGCAGTATTTT	CASSLTVGTQYF
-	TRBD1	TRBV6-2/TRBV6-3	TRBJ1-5	TGTGCCATGCGACAGGGGGCTGCTCAGCCCCAGCATTTT	CAMRQGAAQPQHF
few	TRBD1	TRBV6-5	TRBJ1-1	TGTGCCGGTTACAGGGGATTAAGAATGAACACTGAAGCTTTCTTT	CAGYRGLRMNTEAFF
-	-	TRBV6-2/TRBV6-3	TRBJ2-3	TGTGCCAGCTCAAAGAACAGGGGAGGAGATACGCAGTATTTT	CASSKNRGGDTQYF
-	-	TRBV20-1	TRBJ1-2	TGCAGTGCTAACGAACTCAACTATGGCTACACCTTC	CSANELNYGYTF
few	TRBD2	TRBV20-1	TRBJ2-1	TGCAGTGCTAGAGGTTCGAGCGGGGGGGCCTGGGAGCAGTTCTTC	CSARGSSGGAWEQFF
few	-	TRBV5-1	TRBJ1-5	TGCGCCAGCAGCTGGACAGTAGATCAGCCCCAGCATTTT	CASSWTVDQPQHF
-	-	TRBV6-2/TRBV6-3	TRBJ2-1	TGTGCCAGCAGTTACTCGTTCGTCAGGGGCTATTACGAGCAGTTCTTC	CASSYSFVRGYYEQFF
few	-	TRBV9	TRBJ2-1	TGTGCCAGCAGCGTTACAGGGTACGATGAGCAGTTCTTC	CASSVTGYDEQFF
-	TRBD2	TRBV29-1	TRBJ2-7	TGCAGCGCGATGAGCGGGGGGGCCGGGGAGCAGTACTTC	CSAMSGGAGEQYF
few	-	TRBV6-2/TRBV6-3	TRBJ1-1	TGTGCCAGCACCATAGGGAGGTGGGGCAGCACGAACACTGAAGCTTTCTTT	CASTIGRWGSTNTEAFF
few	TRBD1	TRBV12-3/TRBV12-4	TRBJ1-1	TGTGCCAGCAGATCGGTGGACAGGAGCAACACTGAAGCTTTCTTT	CASRSVDRSNTEAFF
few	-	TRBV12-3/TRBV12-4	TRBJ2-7	TGTGCCAGCTCCTCTGGGGACATCTCCTACGAGCAGTACTTC	CASSSGDISYEQYF
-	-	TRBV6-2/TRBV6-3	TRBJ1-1	TGTGCCAGCAGTTATGTCCGAGGGACTGAAGCTTTCTTT	CASSYVRGTEAFF